This TCR beta chain was retrieved from a study of CD8+CD57+ T cells in acquired aplastic anemia. V lost 8 bases and J 5 bases, leaving 15 bases between the germline ends. Germline V gene data show CDR1 as SQVTM and CDR2 as ANQGSEA. CDR3 length: 12 residues. Genomic DNA constituted the template upon which TCR beta VDJ and CDR3 profiling was performed. MiXCR was run by TCRdb on the reads, yielding one entry per CDR3 protein. This table holds approximately 180,000 distinct CDR3 sequences, 48% found once. Patients included in sequencing had previously demonstrated CD8+CD57+ cell expansion by flow cytometry.

The sample comprised sorted CD4+, CD8+, or CD8+CD57+ T cells (not recorded which) from PBMCs. The rearrangement links TRBV29-1 to TRBJ1-1; no firm D call. This TCR derives from a human donor with aplastic anemia. Here the CDR3 reads CSIGFWGTEAFF. The CDR3 nucleotides read TGCAGCATTGGTTTTTGGGGTACTGAAGCTTTCTTT.